This TCR beta chain emerged from a study of T cell responses to AZD1222 COVID-19 vaccine (dated by TCRdb to the early 2020s). Regarding the research as a whole: AZD1222 recipients whose second dose came at about 4 weeks and those whose second dose came at about 12 weeks were combined into one group, since spike-specific TCR depth and breadth did not differ between the two schedules. Trial participants were enrolled by age into subgroups of 18-55, 56-69 and 70-plus years, and 148, 28 and 57 TCR-sequenced participants, respectively, were included in these subgroups. A total of about 250 trial participants underwent TCR sequencing, of whom about 200 had received two doses of AZD1222 and approximately 26 had received two doses of the MenACWY control vaccine. The paper's findings and limits, for the study overall: Because no day 14 peak-response samples were available, the repertoires could be characterized only after the peak T cell response. Most participants were white British and females outnumbered males, and the authors suggested that clonal diversity may have been underestimated. Conclusions about previously exposed vaccinees are limited because only five to seven AZD1222 recipients were SARS-CoV-2 seropositive at baseline. In the small 56-69-year group, the increase in depth fell short of significance, most likely because of low power. CD4 TCRs associated with the vaccine covered the entire spike protein, and the dominant responses were in regions 160-218 and 743-854. After two AZD1222 doses, spike-specific TCR breadth and depth were significantly higher than at day 0 and than in MenACWY recipients. Nearly half of unique spike-specific TCRs reportedly recognized epitopes outside regions mutated in the B.1.351 and B.1.1.7 variants.

The germline V gene supplies CDR1 MNHEY and CDR2 SVGAGI. The CDR3 spans 15 residues, from the cysteine through the phenylalanine. The only DNA kept is the CDR3, 45 bases in frame from the first base. V lost 8 bases and J lost 0 bases; the stretch between them is 14 bases long. Details on this clone: Its antigen has not been determined. No per-base quality is available; no much larger clone lies one base away.

This specimen's time point label, interpreted: baseline before first vaccination. Vaccinee samples were obtained from the UK trials COV001 and COV002, which included a single-blind randomized controlled phase 2/3 trial of AZD1222 (ChAdOx1 nCoV-19) in healthy adults. For TCRbeta chain sequencing, PBMC samples from trial participants were taken at day 0 and at day 28 after the second dose. The CDR3 regions of human TCRbeta chains were analyzed by immunosequencing. Per the original workflow: Repertoire TCRs were matched against a reference library of SARS-CoV-2-specific TCRs generated with the MIRA antigen-specificity platform. Breadth was defined as the fraction of unique TCRs that were SARS-CoV-2-associated. Depth was defined as the fraction of total T cells that were SARS-CoV-2-associated. Each spike-specific TCR was assigned to its reactive spike region and to a CD4 or CD8 class using the MIRA data. Log10-transformed breadth and depth values were compared by one-way ANOVA with Sidak's multiple comparisons tests. TCRdb retrieved this table from immuneACCESS and kept in-frame rearrangements only. Not all clones are present; in checked studies, unresolved V genes account for under half, and no reason is known for the remainder. Clone size and the V and J calls come from that table; the DNA yielded D and trimming. This sample has 90,000 to 110,000 clones in its table, and about 91% of those were observed once. The ten largest make up roughly 7% of the sample.

The sequence links TRBV6-5 to TRBJ1-3; a confident D gene designation cannot be given. Material: peripheral blood, obtained on day 0 of AZD1222 vaccination. This TCR was sampled from an adult in good health. The DNA reads TGTGCCAGCCGACCAGGAGTTGGCTCTGGAAACACCATATATTTT. It codes for CASRPGVGSGNTIYF.